The source of this TCR beta chain is a study of OX40 agonist ivuxolimab in advanced cancers. The assay was immunoSEQ multiplex PCR, and TCRdb's table has in-frame clones only and misses some. The table shows 36,000 or so clones, with approximately 78% occurring only once. V was clipped by 3 bases and J by 6 bases, with 17 bases between them. In germline, CDR1 is KGHSH, CDR2 LQKENI. The CDR3 is 15 amino acids. Comment on this clone: What it binds is not known.

Broader study findings: The specificity for antigen of the expanded peripheral T cells was not determined. Low clonal expansion, among the lowest seen, marked partial responders at 0.1-3.0 mg/kg.

V usage is TRBV18 and J usage is TRBJ1-1, with D perhaps matching TRBD1 (6 bases). The origin of this receptor is an adult with an advanced solid tumor such as melanoma, head and neck, liver or kidney cancer. This sample comprised CD4+ or CD8+ T cells sorted from blood, obtained in a trial of the OX40 agonist ivuxolimab. CDR3 DNA: TGTGCCAGCTCACCTTCACAGGGTGGTAATGCTGAAGCTTTCTTT. Protein sequence: CASSPSQGGNAEAFF. Variable domain in full (rest from reference TRBV18 and TRBJ1-1): NAGVMQNPRHLVRRRGQEARLRCSPMKGHSHVYWYRQLPEEGLKFMVYLQKENIIDESGMPKERFSAEFPKEGPSILRIQQVVRGDSAAYFCASSPSQGGNAEAFFGQGTRLTVV.